This T cell receptor beta chain was sequenced in a study of T cells in Graves' hyperthyroidism and ophthalmopathy. Overall study results and limits: Blood also held most thyroid clonotypes expanded beyond 0.001.

This CDR3 comprises 13 residues. Germline V gives CDR1 SNHLY, CDR2 FYNNEI. The germline V and J ends were trimmed by 7 bases and 5 bases, with 14 bases remaining between them. Participants, patients aged 18 to 65, had newly diagnosed hyperthyroidism with a duration under 2 months. This clonotype was seen ten or more times. Its matching antigen is unknown. There were TCR beta CDR3 regions amplified from RNA transcripts. Researchers ran a first-round RT-PCR on the TCR CDR3 using the HTBI primer set. From the multiplex PCR reads, TCRdb called clonotypes with MiXCR, one entry per CDR3 protein. The repertoire holds about 400,000 distinct CDR3 sequences, under 15% seen once, with 30% to 35% in the top ten.

The chain is built from TRBV2 and TRBJ1-1, with D possibly being TRBD1 (6 bases). The origin of this receptor is a woman in her twenties or thirties with Graves' hyperthyroidism. Sequenced sample: blood. The CDR3 sequence is CASKPNRGTEAFF. The CDR3 DNA follows: TGTGCCAGCAAACCGAATAGGGGGACTGAAGCTTTCTTT.